A single sample is the source of the 5 T cell receptor beta chains below, sequenced in a study of blood T cells in healthy people across ages. Next came a second PCR, run for 7 to 11 cycles, which used a sample-barcoded 5' primer along with a J-beta primer mix. TCRdb analysed the 5' RACE reads with MiXCR anew, one entry per CDR3 protein. This sample yields 850,000 to 1,000,000 distinct CDR3 sequences, of which approximately 50% are seen a single time; 20% to 25% belongs to the top ten. The specimen was blood. These receptors were collected from a woman aged 55-69 years in good health.

This sequence joins TRBV30 and TRBJ2-5; D gene uncertain. The CDR3 runs to 13 residues. The germline CDR1 and CDR2 sequences are GTSNPN and SVGIG (reference sequence). Trimming pared 0 bases from V and 5 bases from J, leaving 10 bases between. In DNA, the CDR3 is TGTGCCTGGAGTGTCGCAGCGTGGGAGACCCAGTACTTC. It specifies CAWSVAAWETQYF.

This clonotype was found a few times. This rearrangement joins TRBV5-1 to TRBJ2-5; 12 bases fit TRBD1. Germline CDR1 SGHRS, CDR2 YFSETQ. The CDR3 has 17 amino acids. The ends lost 1 base at V and 1 base at J; junction bases unmatched: 5. The CDR3 DNA follows: TGCGCCAGCAGCTTGAGGGACAGGGGGCTCCCCCAAGAGACCCAGTACTTC. Translation gives CASSLRDRGLPQETQYF.

This CDR3 is CASSPLRGNYNEQFF. As DNA, the CDR3 is TGTGCCAGCTCACCCCTCAGGGGTAACTACAATGAGCAGTTCTTC. The rearrangement links TRBV18 to TRBJ2-1; D is perhaps TRBD1 (6 bases). The CDR3 spans 15 residues. The V gene's germline CDR1 is KGHSH and CDR2 LQKENI. Trimming took off 3 bases at V and 3 bases at J, with 12 bases between the two ends.

The CDR3 sequence is CASSSYRDNSNQPQHF. The CDR3 nucleotides are TGTGCCAGCAGCTCTTACCGGGACAATAGCAATCAGCCCCAGCATTTT. This sequence joins TRBV5-6 and TRBJ1-5; tentatively, D is TRBD1 (6 bases). V shed 3 bases and J shed 0 bases, with 13 bases lying between them. Germline V gene sequence: CDR1 SGHDT, CDR2 YYEEEE. There are 16 residues in the CDR3.

This clonotype has just a few counts. This chain links TRBV5-1 with TRBJ2-3; perhaps TRBD2 as D (5 bases). CDR1 is SGHRS and CDR2 is YFSETQ in the germline V gene. V was trimmed by 0 bases and J by 6 bases, leaving 11 bases between them. This CDR3 comprises 14 residues. The CDR3 region is CASSLDPGSDTQYF. The CDR3 nucleotides read TGCGCCAGCAGCTTGGATCCGGGGTCGGATACGCAGTATTTT.